This TCR beta chain was sequenced for a study of cytomegalovirus exposure and HLA in healthy donors. Whole-study context: Around 76% of several hundred genotyped donors fell in the Caucasian-associated ancestry cluster.

Findings of the study overall: It was about 180 TCR beta chains that were listed as cytomegalovirus-associated. Researchers reported in a later analysis that a missense DCLRE1C variant was tied to TCR beta V- and J-gene trimming. Compared with the approximately 680-donor mean, an Asian-associated ancestry cluster reportedly had fewer N-insertions, according to a later analysis.

This CDR3 spans 15 amino acids. Germline CDR1 SEHNR, CDR2 FQNEAQ (reference sequence). The J segment lost 3 bases and the V segment lost 3 bases, leaving 7 bases of the junction unmatched. As regards this clone: Antigen specificity is unknown.

The PCR ran on 60 Vbeta and 13 Jbeta primers. Using immunoSEQ multiplex PCR, the repertoire was profiled, and TCRdb retains in-frame clones only, with some absent. The sample has approximately 120,000 clones; less than 80% are singletons. The clonotype comes from a woman aged 45-65 years in good health and CMV-seropositive. Sequencing used PBMCs. V usage is TRBV7-9 and J usage is TRBJ2-5; TRBD1 aligns across 7 bases. CDR3 sequence (DNA): TGTGCCAGCAGCTTGAGGACAGGTTGGGAAGAGACCCAGTACTTC. Translated, it gives CASSLRTGWEETQYF.